This T cell receptor (beta chain) derives from a study of graft-versus-host responses after intestinal transplantation (TCRdb year 2021). Regarding the study in general: Multivisceral, liver-intestinal, or isolated intestinal transplants were received by the recipients. Every recipient was given anti-thymocyte globulin induction, then maintenance tacrolimus and steroids for roughly three years. Bulk TCR-beta CDR3 sequencing was used to track graft-versus-host and host-versus-graft alloreactive T cell clones in the graft, circulation and bone marrow after intestinal transplantation. Alloreactive clones were identified by sequencing pre-transplant mixed lymphocyte reaction products and comparing these products with unstimulated pre-transplant donor and recipient T cells. The cohort enrolled under 25 intestinal transplant recipients including one retransplant, and a few patients lacking pretransplant specimens were excluded. Donor T cell macrochimerism was defined as a peak of at least 4% donor T cells among recipient peripheral blood mononuclear cells. Rather than being sequenced by the commercial service, samples from a few later patients were sequenced in-house on an Illumina MiSeq and processed with MiXCR.

Findings and caveats that apply to the study as a whole: GvH clones were detected in recipient bone marrow, and some appeared earlier in ileal mucosa or blood, consistent with an intestinal mucosal origin. High GvH to HvG T cell clonal ratios were observed in the allografts of patients with donor T cell macrochimerism. Early after transplant, peak levels of circulating GvH clones were associated with declines in HvG clones. Conclusions were limited by the relatively low number and heterogeneity of intestinal transplant patients.

The library was built by means of the immunoSEQ multiplex PCR assay. For most patients, high-throughput TCR-beta CDR3 sequencing of genomic DNA was performed by Adaptive Biotechnologies. In the original analysis: TCR sequencing data for 15 to 20 patients were retrieved from Adaptive's ImmunoSEQ software; a few other patients were processed with MiXCR and VDJtools. CDR3 nucleotide sequences shared between donor and recipient were removed because the origin of such sequences could not be assigned. To be classed as alloreactive, a clone needed at least 2-fold expansion over unstimulated cells and a minimum CFSE-low frequency of 0.002% (template counts) or 0.001% (read counts). A clone was considered mappable if detected in the sequenced pre-transplant spleen, lymph node, or MLR CFSE-low populations of the donor or recipient. The cumulative frequency of alloreactive clones was calculated as a percentage of all sequences, weighted by copy number. The clones in this table, taken by TCRdb from immuneACCESS, are in-frame only. Not every clone is retained; where verified, under half of the shortfall comes from an unresolved V gene, and the cause of the rest is unknown. The V and J calls and clone size come from that table; D and trimming were worked out from the DNA. This sample comprises about 37,000 clones, 87% of them detected only once. About a sixth of the sample is taken by the ten largest.

Details on this clone: Its antigen remains unidentified. No base quality information exists; no much larger clone differs at one position.

Dithiothreitol, EDTA incubations and collagenase D digestion were used to isolate intraepithelial and lamina propria lymphocytes from graft specimens. Bulk TCR-beta sequencing was performed on serial intestinal graft biopsy specimens collected as late as 600 days after transplant. CDR1 is given as SGHDT and CDR2 as YYEEEE, both from the germline V gene. V is clipped by 1 base and J by 7 bases, and the sequence between their germline boundaries is 11 bases long. From the cysteine through the phenylalanine, the CDR3 covers 13 amino acids. Solely the CDR3 DNA is kept, with 39 bases framed from the first base.

The clonotype comes from a human patient who received an intestinal transplant, so some T cells may come from the graft donor. The chain is made from TRBV5-6 and TRBJ1-1, with the D segment identity uncertain. Sample: ileum tissue, taken roughly 200 days after intestinal transplant. The DNA sequence follows: TGTGCCAGCAGCTTGTTGTTGGGCAGTGAAGCTTTCTTT. Its translation reads: CASSLLLGSEAFF.